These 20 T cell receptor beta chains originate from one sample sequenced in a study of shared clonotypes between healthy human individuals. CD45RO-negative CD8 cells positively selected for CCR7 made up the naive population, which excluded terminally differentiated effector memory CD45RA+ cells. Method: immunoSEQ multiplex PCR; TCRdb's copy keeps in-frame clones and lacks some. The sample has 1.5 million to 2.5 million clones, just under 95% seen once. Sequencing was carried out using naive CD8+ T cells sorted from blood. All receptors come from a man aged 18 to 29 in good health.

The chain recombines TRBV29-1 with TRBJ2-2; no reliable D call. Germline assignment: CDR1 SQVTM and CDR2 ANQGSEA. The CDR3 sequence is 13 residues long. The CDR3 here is CSASSAVTGELFF. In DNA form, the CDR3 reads TGCAGTGCCTCCTCGGCCGTCACCGGGGAGCTGTTTTTT.

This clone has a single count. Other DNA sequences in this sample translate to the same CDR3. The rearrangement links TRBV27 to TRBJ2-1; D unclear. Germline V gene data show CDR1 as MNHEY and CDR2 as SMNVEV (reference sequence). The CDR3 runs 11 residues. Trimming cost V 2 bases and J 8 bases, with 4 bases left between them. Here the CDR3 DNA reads TGTGCCAGCAGTTTAGGGGATGAGCAGTTCTTC. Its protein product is CASSLGDEQFF.

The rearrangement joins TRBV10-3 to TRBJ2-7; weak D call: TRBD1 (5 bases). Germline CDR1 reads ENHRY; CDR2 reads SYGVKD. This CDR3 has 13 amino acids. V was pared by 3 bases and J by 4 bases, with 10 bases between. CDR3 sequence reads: CAISEPGFYEQYF. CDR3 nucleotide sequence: TGTGCCATCAGTGAACCAGGGTTTTACGAGCAGTACTTC.

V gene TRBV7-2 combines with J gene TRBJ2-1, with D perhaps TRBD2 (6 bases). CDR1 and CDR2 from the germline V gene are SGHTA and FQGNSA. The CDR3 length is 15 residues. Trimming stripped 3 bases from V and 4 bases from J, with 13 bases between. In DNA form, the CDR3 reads TGTGCCAGCAGCTTCTTCCCCGGGACTTACAATGAGCAGTTCTTC. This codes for CASSFFPGTYNEQFF.

CDR3 coding DNA: TGTGCCAGCACCCGAAGGAGGGAGGAAGCTTTCTTT. This translates into CASTRRREEAFF. The chain links TRBV2 to TRBJ1-1; D uncertain. Looked up from germline, CDR1 is SNHLY and CDR2 is FYNNEI. Trimming shortened V by 7 bases and J by 8 bases, and 14 bases separated the two germline ends. This CDR3 region has 12 residues.

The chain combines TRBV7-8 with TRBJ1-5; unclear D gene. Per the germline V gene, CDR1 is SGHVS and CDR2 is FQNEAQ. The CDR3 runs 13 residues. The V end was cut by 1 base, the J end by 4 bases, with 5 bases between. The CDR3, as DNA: TGTGCCAGCAGCTTAGTGGGGAATCAGCCCCAGCATTTT. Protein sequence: CASSLVGNQPQHF.

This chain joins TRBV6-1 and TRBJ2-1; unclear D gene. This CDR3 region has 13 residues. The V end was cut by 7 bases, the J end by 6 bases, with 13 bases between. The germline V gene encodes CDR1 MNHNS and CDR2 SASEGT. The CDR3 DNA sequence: TGTGCCAGCAACCCGGTAGGGCTCAATGAGCAGTTCTTC. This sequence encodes CASNPVGLNEQFF.

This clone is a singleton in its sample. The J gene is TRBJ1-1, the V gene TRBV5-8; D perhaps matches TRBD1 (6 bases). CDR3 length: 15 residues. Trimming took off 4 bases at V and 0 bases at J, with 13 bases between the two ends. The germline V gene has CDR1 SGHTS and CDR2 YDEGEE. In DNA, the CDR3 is TGTGCCAGCAGCCCAGGGGCCAAAATGAACACTGAAGCTTTCTTT. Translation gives CASSPGAKMNTEAFF.

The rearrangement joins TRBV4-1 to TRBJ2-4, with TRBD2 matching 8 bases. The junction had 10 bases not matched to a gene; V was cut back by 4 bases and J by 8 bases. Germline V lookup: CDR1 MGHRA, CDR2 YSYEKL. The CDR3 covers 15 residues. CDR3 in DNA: TGCGCCAGCAGCCCGATGTCCGCGGGAGGCGACATTCAGTACTTC. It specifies CASSPMSAGGDIQYF.

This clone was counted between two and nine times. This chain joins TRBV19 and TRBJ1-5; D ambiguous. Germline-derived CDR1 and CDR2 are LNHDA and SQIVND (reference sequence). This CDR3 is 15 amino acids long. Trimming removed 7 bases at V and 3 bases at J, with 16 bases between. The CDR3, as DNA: TGTGCCAGTACCACCTTGGACGGCACCAATCAGCCCCAGCATTTT. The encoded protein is CASTTLDGTNQPQHF.

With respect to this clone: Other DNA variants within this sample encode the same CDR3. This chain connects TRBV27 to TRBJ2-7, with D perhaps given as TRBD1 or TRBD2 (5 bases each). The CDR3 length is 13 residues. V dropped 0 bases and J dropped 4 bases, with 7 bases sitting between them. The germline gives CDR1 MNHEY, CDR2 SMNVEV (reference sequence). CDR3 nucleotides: TGTGCCAGCAGTTTATCGGGGGAGTACGAGCAGTACTTC. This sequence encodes CASSLSGEYEQYF.

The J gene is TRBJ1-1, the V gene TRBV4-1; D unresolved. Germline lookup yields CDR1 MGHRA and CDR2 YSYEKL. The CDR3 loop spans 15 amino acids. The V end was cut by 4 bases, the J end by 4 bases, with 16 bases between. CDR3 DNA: TGCGCCAGCAGCCTTAGTCGGCTGATGGGCACTGAAGCTTTCTTT. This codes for CASSLSRLMGTEAFF.

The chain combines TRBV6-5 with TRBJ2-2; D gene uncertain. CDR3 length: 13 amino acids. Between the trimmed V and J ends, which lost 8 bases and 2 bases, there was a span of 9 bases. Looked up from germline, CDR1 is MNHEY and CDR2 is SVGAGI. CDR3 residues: CASRLINTGELFF. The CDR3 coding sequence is TGTGCCAGCCGCTTAATTAACACCGGGGAGCTGTTTTTT.

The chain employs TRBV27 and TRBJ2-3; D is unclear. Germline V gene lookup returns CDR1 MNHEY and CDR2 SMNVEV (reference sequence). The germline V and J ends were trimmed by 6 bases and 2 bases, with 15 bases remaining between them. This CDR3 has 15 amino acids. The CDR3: CASSFTDPATDTQYF. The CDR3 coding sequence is TGTGCCAGCAGCTTCACTGACCCGGCCACAGATACGCAGTATTTT.

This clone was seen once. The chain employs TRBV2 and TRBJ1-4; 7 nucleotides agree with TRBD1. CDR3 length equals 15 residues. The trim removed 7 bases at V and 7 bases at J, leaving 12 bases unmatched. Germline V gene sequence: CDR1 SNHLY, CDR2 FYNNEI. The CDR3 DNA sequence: TGTGCCAGCAACTCCGACAGGGAGGGGGTTGAAAAACTGTTTTTT. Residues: CASNSDREGVEKLFF.

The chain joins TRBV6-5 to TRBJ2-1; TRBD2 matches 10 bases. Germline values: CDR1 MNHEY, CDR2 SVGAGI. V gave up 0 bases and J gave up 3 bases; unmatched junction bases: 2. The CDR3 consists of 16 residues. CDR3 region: CASSYSGLASYNEQFF. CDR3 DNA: TGTGCCAGCAGTTACTCGGGACTAGCGAGCTACAATGAGCAGTTCTTC.

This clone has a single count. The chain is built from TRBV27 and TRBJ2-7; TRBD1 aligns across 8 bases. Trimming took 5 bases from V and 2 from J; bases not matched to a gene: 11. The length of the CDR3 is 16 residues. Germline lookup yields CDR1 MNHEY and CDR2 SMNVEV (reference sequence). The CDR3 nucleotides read TGTGCCAGCAGTCCACAGGGGGTACAGGTTCCCTACGAGCAGTACTTC. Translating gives CASSPQGVQVPYEQYF.

In DNA form, the CDR3 reads TGTGCCTGGAGTGTAAATTCGGGAGAGACCCAGTACTTC. Its protein product is CAWSVNSGETQYF. This rearrangement joins TRBV30 to TRBJ2-5; D gene uncertain. Germline lookup yields CDR1 GTSNPN and CDR2 SVGIG (reference sequence). Trimming took 0 bases from V and 4 from J, leaving 9 bases between them. This CDR3 comprises 13 residues.

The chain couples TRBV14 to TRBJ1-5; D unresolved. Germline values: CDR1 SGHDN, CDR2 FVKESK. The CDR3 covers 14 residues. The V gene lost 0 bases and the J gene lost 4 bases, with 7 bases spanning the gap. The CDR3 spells CASSQDRVNQPQHF. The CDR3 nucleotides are TGTGCCAGCAGCCAAGATCGGGTTAATCAGCCCCAGCATTTT.

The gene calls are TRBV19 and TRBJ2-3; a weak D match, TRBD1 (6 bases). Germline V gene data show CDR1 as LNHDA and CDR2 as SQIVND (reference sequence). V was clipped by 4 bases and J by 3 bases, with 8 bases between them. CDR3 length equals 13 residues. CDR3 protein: CASSTGDTDTQYF. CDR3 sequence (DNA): TGTGCCAGTAGTACAGGGGATACAGATACGCAGTATTTT.